This paragraph reports one T cell receptor beta chain. The data are from a study of identifying expanded T cells in peripheral blood. Sequencing was performed with immunoSEQ multiplex PCR; in TCRdb, only in-frame clones are kept and a portion is missing. Of 95,000 to 100,000 clones listed, roughly 87% are singletons. Germline V gives CDR1 LNHDA, CDR2 SQIVND (reference sequence). Trimming removed 8 bases at V and 2 bases at J, with 16 bases between. The CDR3 spans 14 residues. This TCR was recovered from a person aged 18 to 75 in good health. The rearrangement links TRBV19 to TRBJ2-7, with D tentatively TRBD2 (8 bases). The sample comprised blood. The CDR3 region has the DNA TGTGCCAGTTCACCGGGAGGGACAGCCTACGAGCAGTACTTC. Its protein product is CASSPGGTAYEQYF.